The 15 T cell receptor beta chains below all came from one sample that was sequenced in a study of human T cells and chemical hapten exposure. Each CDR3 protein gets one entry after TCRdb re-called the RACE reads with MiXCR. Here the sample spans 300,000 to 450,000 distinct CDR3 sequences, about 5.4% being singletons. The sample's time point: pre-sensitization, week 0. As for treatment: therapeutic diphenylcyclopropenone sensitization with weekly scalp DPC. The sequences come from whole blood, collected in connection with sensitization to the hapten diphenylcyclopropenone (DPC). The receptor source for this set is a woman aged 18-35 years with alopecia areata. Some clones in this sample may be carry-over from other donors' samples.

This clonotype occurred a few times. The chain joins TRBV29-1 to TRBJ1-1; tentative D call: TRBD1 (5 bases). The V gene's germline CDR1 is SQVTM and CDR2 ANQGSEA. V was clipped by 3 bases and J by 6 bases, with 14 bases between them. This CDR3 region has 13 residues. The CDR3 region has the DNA TGCAGCGTTGACGCTGGAGGAGGGGCTGAAGCTTTCTTT. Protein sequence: CSVDAGGGAEAFF. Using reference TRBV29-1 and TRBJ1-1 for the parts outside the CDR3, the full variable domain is SAVISQKPSRDICQRGTSLTIQCQVDSQVTMMFWYRQQPGQSLTLIATANQGSEATYESGFVIDKFPISRPNLTFSTLTVSNMSPEDSSIYLCSVDAGGGAEAFFGQGTRLTVV.

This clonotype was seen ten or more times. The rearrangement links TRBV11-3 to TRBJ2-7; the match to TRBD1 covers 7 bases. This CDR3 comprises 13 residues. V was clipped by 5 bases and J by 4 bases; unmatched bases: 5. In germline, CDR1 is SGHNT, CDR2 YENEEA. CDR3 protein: CASSRGQQYEQYF. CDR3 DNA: TGTGCCAGCAGCAGGGGACAGCAGTACGAGCAGTACTTC.

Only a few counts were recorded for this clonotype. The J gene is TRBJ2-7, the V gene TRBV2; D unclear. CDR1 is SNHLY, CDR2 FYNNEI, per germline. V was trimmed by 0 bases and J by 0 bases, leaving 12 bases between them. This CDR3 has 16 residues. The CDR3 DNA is TGTGCCAGCAGTGAAGCTAACAGTCCTATCTCCTACGAGCAGTACTTC. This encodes CASSEANSPISYEQYF.

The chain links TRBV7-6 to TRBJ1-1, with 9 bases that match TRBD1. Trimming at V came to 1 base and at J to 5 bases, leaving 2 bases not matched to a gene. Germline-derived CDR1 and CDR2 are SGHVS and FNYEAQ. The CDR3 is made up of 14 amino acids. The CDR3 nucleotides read TGTGCCAGCAGCTTAGGGGACAGGGTAACTGAAGCTTTCTTT. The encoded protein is CASSLGDRVTEAFF.

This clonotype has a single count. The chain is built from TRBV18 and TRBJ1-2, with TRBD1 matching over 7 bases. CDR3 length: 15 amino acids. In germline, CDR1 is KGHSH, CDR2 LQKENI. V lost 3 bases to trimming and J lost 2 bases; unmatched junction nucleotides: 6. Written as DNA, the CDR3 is TGTGCCAGCTCACCGGGGGACAGTCTGAACTATGGCTACACCTTC. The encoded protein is CASSPGDSLNYGYTF.

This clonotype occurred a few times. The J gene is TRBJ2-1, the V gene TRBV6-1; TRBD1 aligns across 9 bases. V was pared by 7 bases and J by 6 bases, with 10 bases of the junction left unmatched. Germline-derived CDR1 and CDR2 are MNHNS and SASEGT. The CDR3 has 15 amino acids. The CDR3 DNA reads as TGTGCCAGCAATCAACCCGGGACAGGGACCAATGAGCAGTTCTTC. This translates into CASNQPGTGTNEQFF.

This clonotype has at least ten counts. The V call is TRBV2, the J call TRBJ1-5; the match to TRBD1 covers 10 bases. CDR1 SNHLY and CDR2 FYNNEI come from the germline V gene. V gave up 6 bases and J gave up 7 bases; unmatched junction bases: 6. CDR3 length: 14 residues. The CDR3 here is CASSADRGRQPQHF. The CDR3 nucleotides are TGTGCCAGCAGCGCCGACAGGGGGCGGCAGCCCCAGCATTTT.

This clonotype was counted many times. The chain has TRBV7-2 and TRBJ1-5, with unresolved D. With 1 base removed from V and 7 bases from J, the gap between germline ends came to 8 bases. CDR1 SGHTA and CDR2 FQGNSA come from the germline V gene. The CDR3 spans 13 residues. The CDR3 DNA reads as TGTGCCAGCAGCTTAGACAGCCTACAGCCCCAGCATTTT. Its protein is CASSLDSLQPQHF.

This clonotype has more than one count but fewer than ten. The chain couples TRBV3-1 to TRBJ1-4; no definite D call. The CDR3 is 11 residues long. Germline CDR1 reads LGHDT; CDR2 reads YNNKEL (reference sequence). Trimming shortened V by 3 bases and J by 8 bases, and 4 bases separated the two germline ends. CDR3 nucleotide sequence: TGTGCCAGCAGCCAGAGAGAAAAACTGTTTTTT. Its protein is CASSQREKLFF. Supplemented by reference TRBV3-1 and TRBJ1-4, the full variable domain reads DTAVSQTPKYLVTQMGNDKSIKCEQNLGHDTMYWYKQDSKKFLKIMFSYNNKELIINETVPNRFSPKSPDKAHLNLHINSLELGDSAVYFCASSQREKLFFGSGTQLSVL.

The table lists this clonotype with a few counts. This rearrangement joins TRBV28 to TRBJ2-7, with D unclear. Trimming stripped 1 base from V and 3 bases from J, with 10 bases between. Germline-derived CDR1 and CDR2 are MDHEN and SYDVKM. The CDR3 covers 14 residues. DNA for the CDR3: TGTGCCAGCAGTTTATTGACACTCGACTACGAGCAGTACTTC. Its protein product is CASSLLTLDYEQYF.

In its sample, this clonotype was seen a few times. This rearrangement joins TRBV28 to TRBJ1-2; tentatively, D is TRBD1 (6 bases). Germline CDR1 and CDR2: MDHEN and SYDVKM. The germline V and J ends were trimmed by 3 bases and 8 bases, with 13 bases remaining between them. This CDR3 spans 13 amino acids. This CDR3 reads CASSLMGGRGYTF. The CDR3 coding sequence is TGTGCCAGCAGTTTGATGGGGGGGCGCGGCTACACCTTC.

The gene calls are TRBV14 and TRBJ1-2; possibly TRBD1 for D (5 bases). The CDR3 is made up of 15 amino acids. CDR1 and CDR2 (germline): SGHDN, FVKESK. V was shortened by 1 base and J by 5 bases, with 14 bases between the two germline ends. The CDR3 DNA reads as TGTGCCAGCAGCCAAGCCGGGACGGGCCTTTATGGCTACACCTTC. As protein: CASSQAGTGLYGYTF.

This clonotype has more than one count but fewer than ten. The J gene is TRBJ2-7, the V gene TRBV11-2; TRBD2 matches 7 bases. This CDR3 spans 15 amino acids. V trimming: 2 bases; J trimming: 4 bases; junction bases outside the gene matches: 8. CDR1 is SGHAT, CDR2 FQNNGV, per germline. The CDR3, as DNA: TGTGCCAGCAGCTTACCCCCCACAGCGGGGTACGAGCAGTACTTC. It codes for CASSLPPTAGYEQYF.

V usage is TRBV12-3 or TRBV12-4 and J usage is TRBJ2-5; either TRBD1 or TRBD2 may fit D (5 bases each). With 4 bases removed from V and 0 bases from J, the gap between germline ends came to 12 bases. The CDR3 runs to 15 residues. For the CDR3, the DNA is TGTGCCAGCAGTTCCTCCGGGACCAACCAAGAGACCCAGTACTTC. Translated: CASSSSGTNQETQYF.

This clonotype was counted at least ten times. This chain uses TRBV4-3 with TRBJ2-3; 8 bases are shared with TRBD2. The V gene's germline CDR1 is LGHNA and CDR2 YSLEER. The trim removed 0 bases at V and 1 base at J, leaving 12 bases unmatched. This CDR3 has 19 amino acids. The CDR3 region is CASSQDWRLPAGGTDTQYF. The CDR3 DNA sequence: TGCGCCAGCAGCCAAGATTGGCGGTTGCCAGCGGGGGGCACAGATACGCAGTATTTT.